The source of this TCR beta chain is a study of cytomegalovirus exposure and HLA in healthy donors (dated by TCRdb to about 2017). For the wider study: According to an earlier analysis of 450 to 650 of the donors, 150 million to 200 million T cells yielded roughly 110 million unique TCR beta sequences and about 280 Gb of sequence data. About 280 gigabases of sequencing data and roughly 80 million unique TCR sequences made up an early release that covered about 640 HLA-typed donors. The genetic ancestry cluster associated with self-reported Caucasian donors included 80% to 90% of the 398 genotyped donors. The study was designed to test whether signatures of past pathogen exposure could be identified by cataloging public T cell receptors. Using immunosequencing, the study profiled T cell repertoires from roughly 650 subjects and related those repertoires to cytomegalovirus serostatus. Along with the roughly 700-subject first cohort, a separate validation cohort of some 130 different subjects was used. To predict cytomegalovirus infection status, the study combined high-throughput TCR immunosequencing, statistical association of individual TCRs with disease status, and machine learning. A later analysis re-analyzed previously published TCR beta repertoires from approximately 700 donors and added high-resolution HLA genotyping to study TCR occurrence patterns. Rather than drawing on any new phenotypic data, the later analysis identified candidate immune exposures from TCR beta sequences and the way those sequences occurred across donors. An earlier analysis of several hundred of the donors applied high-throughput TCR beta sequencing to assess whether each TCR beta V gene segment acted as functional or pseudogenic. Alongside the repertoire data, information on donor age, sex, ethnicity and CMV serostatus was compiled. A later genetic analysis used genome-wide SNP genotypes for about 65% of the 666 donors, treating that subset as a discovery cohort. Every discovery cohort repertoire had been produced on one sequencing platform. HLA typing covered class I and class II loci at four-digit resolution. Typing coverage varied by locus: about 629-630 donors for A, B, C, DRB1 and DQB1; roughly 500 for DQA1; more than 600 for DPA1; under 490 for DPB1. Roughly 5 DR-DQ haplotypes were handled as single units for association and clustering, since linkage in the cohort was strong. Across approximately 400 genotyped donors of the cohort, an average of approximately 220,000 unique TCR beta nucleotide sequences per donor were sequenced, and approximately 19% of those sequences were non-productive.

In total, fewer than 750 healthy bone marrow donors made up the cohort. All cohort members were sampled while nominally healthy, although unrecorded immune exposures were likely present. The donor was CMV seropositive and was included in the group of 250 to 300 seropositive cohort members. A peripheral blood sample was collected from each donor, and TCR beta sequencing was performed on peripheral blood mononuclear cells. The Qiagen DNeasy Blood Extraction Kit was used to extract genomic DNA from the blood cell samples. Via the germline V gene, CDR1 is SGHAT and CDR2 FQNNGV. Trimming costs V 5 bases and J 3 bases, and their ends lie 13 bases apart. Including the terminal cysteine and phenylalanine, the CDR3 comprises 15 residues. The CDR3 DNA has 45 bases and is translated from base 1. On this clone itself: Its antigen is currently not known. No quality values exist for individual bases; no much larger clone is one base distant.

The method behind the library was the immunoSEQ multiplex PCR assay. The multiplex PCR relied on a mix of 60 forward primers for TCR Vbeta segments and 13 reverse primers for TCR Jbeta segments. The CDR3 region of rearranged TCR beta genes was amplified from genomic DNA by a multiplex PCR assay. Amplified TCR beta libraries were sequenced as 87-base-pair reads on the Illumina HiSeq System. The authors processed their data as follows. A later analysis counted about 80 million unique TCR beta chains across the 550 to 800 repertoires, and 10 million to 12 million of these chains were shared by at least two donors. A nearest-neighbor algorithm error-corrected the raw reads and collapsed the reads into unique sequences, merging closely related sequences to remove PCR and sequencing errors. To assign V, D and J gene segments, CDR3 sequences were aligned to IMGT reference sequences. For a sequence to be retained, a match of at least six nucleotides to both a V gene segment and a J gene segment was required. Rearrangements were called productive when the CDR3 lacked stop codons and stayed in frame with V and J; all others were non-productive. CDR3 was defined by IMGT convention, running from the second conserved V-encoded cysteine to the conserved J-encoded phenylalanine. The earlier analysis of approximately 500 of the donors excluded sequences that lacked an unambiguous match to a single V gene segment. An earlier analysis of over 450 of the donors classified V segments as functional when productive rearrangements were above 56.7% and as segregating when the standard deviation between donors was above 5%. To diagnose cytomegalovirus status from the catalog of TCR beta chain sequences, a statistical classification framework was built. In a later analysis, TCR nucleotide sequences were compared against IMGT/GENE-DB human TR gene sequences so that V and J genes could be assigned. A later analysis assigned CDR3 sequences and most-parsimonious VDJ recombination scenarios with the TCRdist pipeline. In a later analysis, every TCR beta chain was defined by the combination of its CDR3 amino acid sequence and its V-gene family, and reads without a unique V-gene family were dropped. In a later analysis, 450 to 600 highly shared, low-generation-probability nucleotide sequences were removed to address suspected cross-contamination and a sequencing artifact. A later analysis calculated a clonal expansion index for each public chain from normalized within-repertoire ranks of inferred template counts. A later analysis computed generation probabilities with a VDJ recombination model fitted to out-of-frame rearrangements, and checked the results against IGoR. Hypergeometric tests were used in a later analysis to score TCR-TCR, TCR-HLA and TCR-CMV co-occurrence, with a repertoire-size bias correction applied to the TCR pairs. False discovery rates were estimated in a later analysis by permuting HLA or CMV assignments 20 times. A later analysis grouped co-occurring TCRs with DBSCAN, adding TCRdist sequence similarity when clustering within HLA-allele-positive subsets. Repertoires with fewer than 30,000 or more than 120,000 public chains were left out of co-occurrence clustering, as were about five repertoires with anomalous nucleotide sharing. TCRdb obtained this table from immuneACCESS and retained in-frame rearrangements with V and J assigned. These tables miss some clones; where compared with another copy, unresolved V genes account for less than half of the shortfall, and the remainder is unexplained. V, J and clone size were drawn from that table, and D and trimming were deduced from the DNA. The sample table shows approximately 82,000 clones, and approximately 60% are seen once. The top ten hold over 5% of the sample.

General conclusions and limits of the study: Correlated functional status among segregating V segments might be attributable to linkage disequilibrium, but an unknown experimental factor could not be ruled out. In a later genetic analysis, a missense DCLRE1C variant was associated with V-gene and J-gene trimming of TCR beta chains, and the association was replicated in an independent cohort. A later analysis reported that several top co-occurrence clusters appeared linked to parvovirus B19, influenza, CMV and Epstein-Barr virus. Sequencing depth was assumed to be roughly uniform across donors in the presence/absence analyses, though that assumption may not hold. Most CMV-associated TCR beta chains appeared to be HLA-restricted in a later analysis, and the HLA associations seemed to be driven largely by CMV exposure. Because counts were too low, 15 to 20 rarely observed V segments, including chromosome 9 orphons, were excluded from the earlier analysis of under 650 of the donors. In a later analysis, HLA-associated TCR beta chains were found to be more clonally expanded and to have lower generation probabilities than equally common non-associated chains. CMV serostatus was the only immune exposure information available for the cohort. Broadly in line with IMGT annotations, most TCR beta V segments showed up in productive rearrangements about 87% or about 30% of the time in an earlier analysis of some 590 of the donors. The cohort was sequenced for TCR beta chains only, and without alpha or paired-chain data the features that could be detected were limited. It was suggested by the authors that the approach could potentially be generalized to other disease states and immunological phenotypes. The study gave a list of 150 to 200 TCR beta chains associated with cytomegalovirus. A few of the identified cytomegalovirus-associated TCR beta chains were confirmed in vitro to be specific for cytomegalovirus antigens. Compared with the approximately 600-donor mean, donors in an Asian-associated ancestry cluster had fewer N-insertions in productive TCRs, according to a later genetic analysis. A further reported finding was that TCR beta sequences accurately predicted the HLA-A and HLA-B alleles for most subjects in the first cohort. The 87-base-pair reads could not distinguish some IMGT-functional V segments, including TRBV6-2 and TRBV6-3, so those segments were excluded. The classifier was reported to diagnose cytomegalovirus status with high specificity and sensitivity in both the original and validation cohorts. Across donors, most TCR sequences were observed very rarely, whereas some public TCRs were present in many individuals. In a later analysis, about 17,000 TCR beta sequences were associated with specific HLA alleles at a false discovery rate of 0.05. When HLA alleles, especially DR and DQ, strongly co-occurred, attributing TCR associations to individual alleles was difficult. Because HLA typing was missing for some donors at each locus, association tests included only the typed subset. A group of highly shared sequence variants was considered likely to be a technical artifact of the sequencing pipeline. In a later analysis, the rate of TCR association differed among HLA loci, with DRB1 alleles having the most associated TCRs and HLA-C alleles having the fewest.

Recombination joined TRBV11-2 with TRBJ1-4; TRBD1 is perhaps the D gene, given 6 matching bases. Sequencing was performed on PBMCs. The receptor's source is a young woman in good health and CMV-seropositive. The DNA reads TGTGCCAGCAGCCCAACAGGGAGCGCTAATGAAAAACTGTTTTTT. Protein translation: CASSPTGSANEKLFF.